The 30 T cell receptor beta chains below all came from one sample that was sequenced in a study of blood T cells in healthy people across ages (dated by TCRdb to about 2015). Libraries were constructed by 5' RACE. Sequenced on an Illumina HiSeq 2500. A second about 7 to 12 cycle PCR used a sample-barcoded 5' primer and a J-beta primer mix. TCRdb took the public reads, trimmed them with fastp at Q25, ran MiXCR for clone calling and kept in-frame beta chains. Each record represents a unique CDR3 protein, reported with the most common genes and DNA among its rows. The sample table records some 750,000 distinct CDR3 sequences; about 20% of these occur just once. Less than 25% of the sample is held by the ten biggest clonotypes. The sample consisted of blood. These TCRs come from a man in his sixties or seventies in good health.

V usage is TRBV6-2 or TRBV6-3 and J usage is TRBJ2-3; no firm D call. The CDR3 consists of 18 residues. The V end was cut by 0 bases, the J end by 0 bases, with 16 bases between. Germline assignment: CDR1 MNHEY and CDR2 SVGEGT. The chain's CDR3 is CASSYSIWGPSSTDTQYF. The CDR3, as DNA: TGTGCCAGCAGTTACTCGATCTGGGGTCCTTCTAGCACAGATACGCAGTATTTT.

The V call is TRBV12-3 or TRBV12-4, the J call TRBJ2-3; D is unresolved. The length of the CDR3 is 13 residues. V lost 2 bases and J 4 bases, leaving 7 bases between the germline ends. The CDR3 coding sequence is TGTGCCAGCAGTTTACGTTGGGCAGATACGCAGTATTTT. This encodes CASSLRWADTQYF.

The chain is built from TRBV25-1 and TRBJ1-1, with D possibly TRBD1 on 5 matching bases. The CDR3 is 12 residues long. V gave up 6 bases and J gave up 6 bases, with 11 bases separating them. The germline V gene encodes CDR1 MGHDK and CDR2 SYGVNS. The CDR3 region is CASRLSGSEAFF. As DNA, the CDR3 is TGTGCCAGCAGACTGTCAGGGTCTGAAGCTTTCTTT.

This clonotype was recorded a few times. V gene TRBV7-2 combines with J gene TRBJ2-1; possible D gene TRBD1, 5 bases. The length of the CDR3 is 15 residues. Germline CDR1 is SGHTA and CDR2 is FQGNSA. Trimming cost V 5 bases and J 0 bases, with 11 bases left between them. CDR3 DNA sequence: TGTGCCAGCAGCGTAGAGCAGGGCTCCTACAATGAGCAGTTCTTC. It encodes CASSVEQGSYNEQFF.

This clonotype was observed a few times. The chain joins TRBV2 to TRBJ2-1; possibly TRBD2 for D (6 bases). CDR1 and CDR2 (germline): SNHLY, FYNNEI. V lost 9 bases and J 1 base, leaving 13 bases between the germline ends. The CDR3 is 14 amino acids. CDR3: CASLAGISYNEQFF. CDR3 bases: TGTGCCAGTTTGGCGGGGATTTCCTACAATGAGCAGTTCTTC.

The V gene is TRBV29-1, the J gene TRBJ1-2, with D tentatively TRBD1 (5 bases). This CDR3 contains 15 residues. The V gene's germline CDR1 is SQVTM and CDR2 ANQGSEA. Trimming took off 5 bases at V and 5 bases at J, with 21 bases between the two ends. This CDR3 reads CSVSPGTRGGYGYTF. Written as DNA, the CDR3 is TGCAGCGTTTCCCCAGGGACCCGTGGTGGGTATGGCTACACCTTC. Full variable domain (remainder filled in from reference TRBV29-1 and TRBJ1-2): SAVISQKPSRDICQRGTSLTIQCQVDSQVTMMFWYRQQPGQSLTLIATANQGSEATYESGFVIDKFPISRPNLTFSTLTVSNMSPEDSSIYLCSVSPGTRGGYGYTFGSGTRLTVV.

The genes are TRBV5-1 and TRBJ2-5, with D maybe TRBD2 (7 bases). V was shortened by 0 bases and J by 1 base, with 13 bases between the two germline ends. CDR3 length: 16 amino acids. Germline CDR1 is SGHRS and CDR2 is YFSETQ. The CDR3 sequence is CASSLGGGTTQETQYF. CDR3 sequence (DNA): TGCGCCAGCAGCTTGGGAGGGGGGACTACCCAAGAGACCCAGTACTTC.

The chain employs TRBV29-1 and TRBJ1-3; unclear D gene. Looked up from germline, CDR1 is SQVTM and CDR2 is ANQGSEA. CDR3 size: 13 residues. Trimming stripped 7 bases from V and 0 bases from J, with 10 bases between. In DNA, the CDR3 is TGCAGCGCCTCGCAGGTCTCTGGAAACACCATATATTTT. Amino acid sequence: CSASQVSGNTIYF.

The V gene is TRBV6-5, the J gene TRBJ2-7, with D tentatively TRBD2 (5 bases). V lost 8 bases and J lost 0, with 14 bases in between. The germline gives CDR1 MNHEY, CDR2 SVGAGI. The CDR3 runs 14 residues. The CDR3 spells CASAKGLGSYEQYF. The CDR3 nucleotides are TGTGCCAGCGCAAAAGGACTGGGCTCCTACGAGCAGTACTTC.

This clonotype was counted a few times. The rearrangement uses TRBV10-1 and TRBJ2-3; a possible D gene is TRBD2 (6 bases). V was pared by 0 bases and J by 0 bases, with 10 bases between. The germline gives CDR1 WNHNN, CDR2 SYGVQD (reference sequence). The CDR3 contains 16 residues. DNA of the CDR3: TGCGCCAGCAGTGAGTCGCGGGGTTATAGCACAGATACGCAGTATTTT. It specifies CASSESRGYSTDTQYF.

The V call is TRBV19, the J call TRBJ1-5; D is unclear. In germline, CDR1 is LNHDA, CDR2 SQIVND (reference sequence). Trimming shortened V by 6 bases and J by 0 bases, and 6 bases separated the two germline ends. This CDR3 has 13 residues. CDR3 DNA: TGTGCCAGTAGGCAATTTAGCAATCAGCCCCAGCATTTT. It is translated as CASRQFSNQPQHF.

This clonotype was picked up a small number of times. The CDR3 protein is CASRKPRDRGLGNTEAFF. CDR3 in DNA: TGTGCCAGCAGAAAGCCGAGGGACAGGGGGCTTGGGAACACTGAAGCTTTCTTT. The chain links TRBV6-1 to TRBJ1-1; 12 positions agree with TRBD1. Germline-derived CDR1 and CDR2 are MNHNS and SASEGT. The CDR3 consists of 18 residues. The V gene end was trimmed by 6 bases and the J gene end by 1 base; junction bases not matched to a gene: 12.

The V gene is TRBV12-3 or TRBV12-4, the J gene TRBJ2-7; D perhaps matches TRBD2 (6 bases). The J call may be mistaken, given a closer DNA end match to TRBJ2-5. The CDR3 has 15 residues. CDR3 amino acids: CASSLFGGEQETQYF. CDR3 coding DNA: TGTGCCAGCAGTTTATTTGGCGGGGAGCAAGAGACCCAGTACTTC.

This clonotype came up a few times. This rearrangement joins TRBV2 to TRBJ2-1, with D possibly matching TRBD1 (6 bases). The CDR3 is 11 residues long. V gave up 11 bases and J gave up 5 bases, with 10 bases separating them. CDR1 is SNHLY and CDR2 is FYNNEI in the germline V gene. CDR3 region: CAEGDDNEQFF. The CDR3 DNA sequence: TGTGCCGAGGGGGATGACAATGAGCAGTTCTTC.

This clonotype appeared many times. CDR3 region: CSGLQSTDTQYF. The CDR3 nucleotides read TGCAGCGGCCTACAAAGCACAGATACGCAGTATTTT. The chain couples TRBV29-1 to TRBJ2-3, with D unresolved. The CDR3 sequence is 12 residues long. The germline gives CDR1 SQVTM, CDR2 ANQGSEA. V lost 7 bases and J 0 bases, leaving 8 bases between the germline ends.

This clonotype was observed a few times. The rearrangement links TRBV28 to TRBJ2-3; unclear D gene. The CDR3 length is 15 residues. Germline loops: CDR1 MDHEN, CDR2 SYDVKM. V was pared by 6 bases and J by 4 bases, with 17 bases between. The CDR3 DNA reads as TGTGCCAGCAGCACCCTTGGACGGGTACCAGATACGCAGTATTTT. Translated: CASSTLGRVPDTQYF.

This clonotype was picked up a small number of times. V and J are TRBV7-6 and TRBJ2-1; possible D gene TRBD2, 6 bases. Germline V CDR1 and CDR2: SGHVS, FNYEAQ. This CDR3 has 16 amino acids. V lost 0 bases and J 2 bases, leaving 11 bases between the germline ends. CDR3 loop: CASSLAGGGTYNEQFF. The CDR3 nucleotides read TGTGCCAGCAGCTTAGCGGGAGGCGGTACCTACAATGAGCAGTTCTTC.

This clonotype showed up just a few times. The chain recombines TRBV4-2 with TRBJ1-2; D is ambiguous. The CDR3 runs to 15 residues. Germline CDR1 is LGHNA and CDR2 is YNFKEQ. Trimming took 0 bases from V and 4 from J, leaving 12 bases between them. For the CDR3, the DNA is TGTGCCAGCAGCCAAGAAGTTGTCGGTAGCTATGGCTACACCTTC. Translating it yields CASSQEVVGSYGYTF.

The sample holds a few counts of this clonotype. DNA of the CDR3: TGTGCCAGCGTGCGGGAGGGAGGGGCGAGGACTGAAGCTTTCTTT. This sequence encodes CASVREGGARTEAFF. The chain is built from TRBV6-6 and TRBJ1-1, with a tentative D call TRBD1 (5 bases). Germline CDR1 is MNHNY and CDR2 is SVGAGI (reference sequence). Trimming stripped 8 bases from V and 5 bases from J, with 21 bases between. CDR3 length: 15 residues.

The chain is built from TRBV11-2 and TRBJ2-5, with 8 bases fitting TRBD2. Judging by the DNA end, TRBJ2-7 fits better; the J call may be wrong. CDR1 is SGHAT and CDR2 is FQNNGV in the germline V gene. This CDR3 is built from 15 residues. The CDR3 DNA reads as TGTGCCAGCAGCTTAAATAGCGGGGAACCCTACGAGCAGTACTTC. Amino acids: CASSLNSGEPYEQYF.

In its sample, this clonotype was seen many times. J is TRBJ2-5 and V is TRBV20-1, with TRBD1 identical over 7 bases. This CDR3 comprises 15 residues. With 5 bases clipped from V and 5 bases from J, the junction kept 14 bases outside the gene matches. CDR1 DFQATT and CDR2 SNEGSKA come from the germline V gene (reference sequence). The CDR3 spells CSAASGQRFPETQYF. In DNA form, the CDR3 reads TGCAGTGCTGCCTCGGGACAGAGATTTCCGGAGACCCAGTACTTC.

This clonotype has just a few counts. V usage is TRBV10-3 and J usage is TRBJ1-1, with 7 positions matching TRBD1. The CDR3 has 12 residues. The germline gives CDR1 ENHRY, CDR2 SYGVKD. V shed 7 bases and J 4 bases; nucleotides not matched to a gene: 3. DNA for the CDR3: TGTGCCATCAAAGCAGGGGGCACTGAAGCTTTCTTT. Translating gives CAIKAGGTEAFF.

This clonotype was counted ten times or more. The chain couples TRBV7-2 to TRBJ2-1; 7 bases are a match to TRBD2. CDR1 and CDR2 from the germline V gene are SGHTA and FQGNSA. This CDR3 has 17 amino acids. The V and J ends lost 4 bases and 3 bases, in that order; junction bases with no gene match: 12. CDR3 nucleotide sequence: TGTGCCAGCAGCTCCGTAGGTGGGAGGGCCCTCTACAATGAGCAGTTCTTC. Encoded protein: CASSSVGGRALYNEQFF.

This clonotype was counted ten times or more. V and J are TRBV24-1 and TRBJ2-1; 13 bases agree with TRBD2. This CDR3 has 17 residues. The J segment lost 7 bases and the V segment lost 1 base, leaving 6 bases of the junction unmatched. The V gene's germline CDR1 is KGHDR and CDR2 SFDVKD. CDR3 protein: CATSDFTTSGRVNEQFF. CDR3 DNA sequence: TGTGCCACCAGTGATTTCACCACTAGCGGGAGGGTTAATGAGCAGTTCTTC.

To note about this clonotype: Germline and junction disagree at one end, which may indicate a read error. The chain uses TRBV6-1 and TRBJ1-2; tentatively, D is TRBD1 (5 bases). The length of the CDR3 is 12 residues. The germline V gene encodes CDR1 MNHNS and CDR2 SASEGT. The CDR3 reads CASSDYQGTSIF. Written as DNA, the CDR3 is TGTGCCAGCAGTGACTATCAAGGGACTTCAATCTTC.

The rearrangement joins TRBV11-3 to TRBJ2-4; TRBD2 is a possible D gene (6 bases). The CDR3 is 14 amino acids. The V gene's germline CDR1 is SGHNT and CDR2 YENEEA. Trimming removed 3 bases from V and 8 bases from J, with 14 bases in between. The chain's CDR3 is CASSLQGLHDIQYF. DNA of the CDR3: TGTGCCAGCAGCTTGCAGGGACTTCATGACATTCAGTACTTC.

The chain employs TRBV5-1 and TRBJ2-4; 8 bases agree with TRBD1. V dropped 1 base and J dropped 8; count of bases not matched to a gene: 8. The CDR3 runs to 15 residues. Looked up from germline, CDR1 is SGHRS and CDR2 is YFSETQ. CDR3 in DNA: TGCGCCAGCAGCTTGTCAGGACAGGGTTCTTACATTCAGTACTTC. This codes for CASSLSGQGSYIQYF.

This clonotype was seen repeatedly, ten times or more. The rearrangement uses TRBV29-1 and TRBJ1-2, with D unresolved. Germline V gene lookup returns CDR1 SQVTM and CDR2 ANQGSEA. The CDR3 consists of 11 residues. V was shortened by 8 bases and J by 6 bases, with 13 bases between the two germline ends. The CDR3, as DNA: TGCAGCTTAGGTGGCGGGAATGGCTACACCTTC. It is translated as CSLGGGNGYTF.

The gene calls are TRBV28 and TRBJ2-1; D gene unclear. With the DNA end fitting TRBJ2-7 better, the J assignment may be wrong. The CDR3 runs to 13 residues. Per germline, CDR1 MDHEN and CDR2 SYDVKM. CDR3 sequence (DNA): TGTGCCAGCAGTTTTCAAAACCCCTACGAGCAGTACTTC. It specifies CASSFQNPYEQYF.

This clonotype was seen a handful of times. The V call is TRBV20-1, the J call TRBJ2-1; D is uncertain. Germline V gene sequence: CDR1 DFQATT, CDR2 SNEGSKA (reference sequence). This CDR3 spans 12 amino acids. Trimming cost V 5 bases and J 5 bases, with 10 bases left between them. For the CDR3, the DNA is TGCAGTGCTGACACAGCAAACAATGAGCAGTTCTTC. This encodes CSADTANNEQFF.